The clone carrying this T cell receptor beta chain has a handful of counts. The antigen is not known. This entry is derived from a study of early T cells in non-severe SARS-CoV-2 infection. Notes on the study in general: VDJdb matching skewed toward anti-spike CD8 responses, missing private and CD4 specificities.

TCRdb called the 5' RACE reads again in MiXCR, with one record for every CDR3 protein. The sample includes around 77,000 distinct CDR3 sequences, 10% seen only once; the top ten take roughly 7.5%. This receptor was taken from an adult who was a healthcare worker with PCR-confirmed SARS-CoV-2 infection or an uninfected control (not recorded which). The sample here was whole blood, taken at baseline.

The CDR3 DNA follows: TGTGCCACCAGCGAGGCAGGCAATCAGCCCCAGCATTTT. Residues: CATSEAGNQPQHF. V is TRBV15 and J is TRBJ1-5, with no clear D. V lost 5 bases and J 2 bases, leaving 7 bases between the germline ends. Germline loops: CDR1 LNHNV, CDR2 YYDKDF (reference sequence). CDR3 length: 13 amino acids.